Below are 20 T cell receptor beta chains sequenced from a single sample in a study of cytomegalovirus exposure and HLA in healthy donors (dated by TCRdb to the late 2010s). Receptor amplification or capture employed the immunoSEQ multiplex PCR assay. The multiplex PCR relied on a mix of 60 forward primers for TCR Vbeta segments and 13 reverse primers for TCR Jbeta segments. Sourced from immuneACCESS, this table was stored by TCRdb with only in-frame sequences that have V and J called. A share of the clones is absent; for the studies checked, an unresolved V gene accounts for under half, and the remainder has no known explanation. The sample table holds some 190,000 clones, of which roughly 75% were seen once. The ten largest make up about 5% of the sample. The sequenced sample was PBMCs. The receptor source for this set is a man aged 25-40 years in good health and CMV-seropositive.

The chain uses TRBV4-3 and TRBJ2-1; D might be TRBD2 (5 bases). The CDR3 sequence is 17 residues long. Germline CDR1 LGHNA, CDR2 YSLEER. Deletions cut 0 bases from V and 9 bases from J, with 21 bases between. The CDR3 region is CASSQDLASFLRGEQFF. As DNA, the CDR3 is TGCGCCAGCAGCCAAGATTTGGCTAGCTTCCTCCGGGGTGAGCAGTTCTTC.

This sequence joins TRBV21-1 and TRBJ2-5; no DNA check was done on the table's D call, TRBD2. TRBV21-1 is listed as a pseudogene. This CDR3 region has 15 residues. The CDR3 DNA is TGTGCCAGCAGCAAAGGGGAGGGATTCCAAGAGACCCAGTACTTC. Encoded protein: CASSKGEGFQETQYF.

This chain uses TRBV9 with TRBJ1-2, with D perhaps TRBD1 (5 bases). There are 14 residues in the CDR3. The germline V gene encodes CDR1 SGDLS and CDR2 YYNGEE. Trimming took off 0 bases at V and 6 bases at J, with 12 bases between the two ends. The CDR3 DNA sequence: TGTGCCAGCAGCGTAGGGGGGGAAGGCCATGGCTACACCTTC. Translated: CASSVGGEGHGYTF. The full variable domain, completed using reference TRBV9 and TRBJ1-2, is DSGVTQTPKHLITATGQRVTLRCSPRSGDLSVYWYQQSLDQGLQFLIQYYNGEERAKGNILERFSAQQFPDLHSELNLSSLELGDSALYFCASSVGGEGHGYTFGSGTRLTVV.

The J gene is TRBJ2-6, the V gene TRBV6-1; 7 nucleotides agree with TRBD1. Germline V gene lookup returns CDR1 MNHNS and CDR2 SASEGT. CDR3 size: 19 residues. V lost 1 base to trimming and J lost 0 bases; unmatched junction nucleotides: 9. Here the CDR3 DNA reads TGTGCCAGCAGTGAAGTAGGTTGGGACAGAAGCTCTGGGGCCAACGTCCTGACTTTC. Its translation: CASSEVGWDRSSGANVLTF.

J is TRBJ2-2 and V is TRBV6-1; no reliable D call. The CDR3 has 14 amino acids. Looked up from germline, CDR1 is MNHNS and CDR2 is SASEGT. Deletions cut 10 bases from V and 1 base from J, with 13 bases between. CDR3 coding DNA: TGTGCCACACGGTCGGTTCTGAACACCGGGGAGCTGTTTTTT. This codes for CATRSVLNTGELFF.

The V and J genes are TRBV29-1 and TRBJ2-3, with TRBD2 matching over 8 bases. V was pared by 7 bases and J by 6 bases, with 6 bases of the junction left unmatched. The CDR3 spans 12 residues. The germline CDR1 and CDR2 sequences are SQVTM and ANQGSEA. Written as DNA, the CDR3 is TGCAGCGCTACGGGCGGGGGGGATACGCAGTATTTT. As protein: CSATGGGDTQYF.

In its sample, this clone was seen a few times. The J gene is TRBJ2-7, the V gene TRBV18, with unresolved D. This CDR3 contains 14 residues. The V end was cut by 2 bases, the J end by 0 bases, with 8 bases between. Germline assignment: CDR1 KGHSH and CDR2 LQKENI. The CDR3 protein is CASSPNSDSYEQYF. In DNA form, the CDR3 reads TGTGCCAGCTCACCAAATAGTGACTCCTACGAGCAGTACTTC.

This clone was seen a single time. CDR3 sequence: CASSPTSGQGAYEQYF. The DNA of the CDR3 is TGTGCCAGCTCACCCACTTCGGGACAGGGGGCCTACGAGCAGTACTTC. The chain links TRBV18 to TRBJ2-7; 11 bases fit TRBD1. The germline V gene encodes CDR1 KGHSH and CDR2 LQKENI. The CDR3 consists of 16 residues. Losses at the gene ends were 3 bases for V and 2 bases for J; bases not matched to a gene: 6.

A few counts support this clone. In DNA form, the CDR3 reads TGTGCCAGCGTAGGGGAATTCACCTACGAGCAGTACTTC. Protein sequence: CASVGEFTYEQYF. This chain joins TRBV2 and TRBJ2-7; TRBD1 might be the D (5 bases). Trimming shortened V by 8 bases and J by 2 bases, and 13 bases separated the two germline ends. Germline V lookup: CDR1 SNHLY, CDR2 FYNNEI. This CDR3 contains 13 residues.

This clone was seen only a few times. This chain's CDR3 is CASRGQGQSSPLHF. CDR3 nucleotides: TGTGCCAGCAGGGGACAGGGCCAAAGCTCACCCCTCCACTTT. The chain recombines TRBV27 with TRBJ1-6; TRBD1 aligns across 9 bases. This CDR3 region has 14 residues. The V segment lost 6 bases and the J segment 10 bases; nucleotides outside the gene matches: 7. Germline CDR1 MNHEY, CDR2 SMNVEV (reference sequence).

The chain is built from TRBV14 and TRBJ2-7; 7 nucleotides match TRBD2. The V gene's germline CDR1 is SGHDN and CDR2 FVKESK. This CDR3 has 12 residues. The J segment lost 4 bases and the V segment lost 4 bases, leaving 1 base of the junction unmatched. The CDR3 here is CASSPGGYEQYF. As DNA, the CDR3 is TGTGCCAGCAGCCCGGGGGGTTACGAGCAGTACTTC.

This chain uses TRBV27 with TRBJ1-1; D remains ambiguous. V was pared by 0 bases and J by 8 bases, with 10 bases between. Germline loops: CDR1 MNHEY, CDR2 SMNVEV (reference sequence). This CDR3 region has 13 residues. CDR3 sequence: CASSLSLLTEAFF. The CDR3 coding sequence is TGTGCCAGCAGTTTATCGCTTTTAACAGAAGCTTTCTTT.

The chain recombines TRBV6-6 with TRBJ2-2, with TRBD1 as a possible D gene (5 bases). Per the germline V gene, CDR1 is MNHNY and CDR2 is SVGAGI (reference sequence). The CDR3 spans 13 residues. Trimming shortened V by 5 bases and J by 4 bases, and 8 bases separated the two germline ends. The CDR3, as DNA: TGTGCCAGCAGTCCAAGGGGCACCGGGGAGCTGTTTTTT. This gives the protein CASSPRGTGELFF.

The chain carries TRBV28 and TRBJ2-1, with 10 bases identical to TRBD2. V was pared by 5 bases and J by 5 bases, with 3 bases of the junction left unmatched. CDR1 MDHEN and CDR2 SYDVKM come from the germline V gene. The length of the CDR3 is 14 residues. The CDR3 spells CASSLAGADNEQFF. CDR3 DNA: TGTGCCAGCAGTCTAGCGGGGGCAGACAATGAGCAGTTCTTC.

This clone was seen only once. The genes are TRBV15 and TRBJ1-1, with a possible D match to TRBD1 (5 bases). Per germline, CDR1 LNHNV and CDR2 YYDKDF (reference sequence). CDR3 length: 15 residues. The V end lost 5 bases, the J end lost 5 bases, and 18 bases lay between the germline ends. CDR3 region: CATSHFAGGSTEAFF. DNA of the CDR3: TGTGCCACCAGCCACTTCGCCGGGGGTTCAACTGAAGCTTTCTTT.

The chain links TRBV14 to TRBJ2-2; 8 nucleotides align to TRBD1. Per the germline V gene, CDR1 is SGHDN and CDR2 is FVKESK. The CDR3 sequence is 15 residues long. J was trimmed by 4 bases and V by 6 bases; bases with no gene match: 7. The CDR3 DNA reads TGTGCCAGCAGTCCTACAGGGGGTAGCACCGGGGAGCTGTTTTTT. Translation gives CASSPTGGSTGELFF.

The chain uses TRBV19 and TRBJ2-1; 9 bases align to TRBD2. V dropped 4 bases and J dropped 5; count of bases not matched to a gene: 3. Germline CDR1 is LNHDA and CDR2 is SQIVND (reference sequence). The CDR3 consists of 14 residues. The CDR3 DNA reads as TGTGCCAGTAGTAGCGGGAGGGTTGACAATGAGCAGTTCTTC. Amino acid sequence: CASSSGRVDNEQFF.

This clone was counted only a few times. The chain uses TRBV28 and TRBJ1-6, with TRBD1 matching 10 bases. Germline trimming cut 4 bases from V and 13 bases from J; bases unmatched to any gene: 13. The CDR3 totals 16 residues. Germline V gene data show CDR1 as MDHEN and CDR2 as SYDVKM. CDR3 amino acids: CASSSSGTGDAAPLHF. The CDR3 bases are TGTGCCAGCAGTTCTTCCGGGACAGGGGATGCCGCCCCCCTCCACTTT.

Only a few counts were recorded for this clone. This rearrangement joins TRBV30 to TRBJ2-3, with D tentatively TRBD2 (5 bases). CDR1 and CDR2 from the germline V gene are GTSNPN and SVGIG (reference sequence). CDR3 length: 15 amino acids. V was pared by 5 bases and J by 0 bases, with 15 bases between. CDR3 sequence: CAWERTPKSTDTQYF. The CDR3, as DNA: TGTGCCTGGGAGCGGACTCCCAAGAGCACAGATACGCAGTATTTT.

The chain has TRBV9 and TRBJ1-6; 10 bases line up with TRBD1. CDR1 is SGDLS and CDR2 is YYNGEE in the germline V gene. The CDR3 is 16 amino acids. V shed 0 bases, J shed 8 bases, and the junction held 5 bases outside the gene matches. CDR3 in DNA: TGTGCCAGCAGCGTAGCTATAGGGACAGGGGATTCACCCCTCCACTTT. Protein product: CASSVAIGTGDSPLHF.